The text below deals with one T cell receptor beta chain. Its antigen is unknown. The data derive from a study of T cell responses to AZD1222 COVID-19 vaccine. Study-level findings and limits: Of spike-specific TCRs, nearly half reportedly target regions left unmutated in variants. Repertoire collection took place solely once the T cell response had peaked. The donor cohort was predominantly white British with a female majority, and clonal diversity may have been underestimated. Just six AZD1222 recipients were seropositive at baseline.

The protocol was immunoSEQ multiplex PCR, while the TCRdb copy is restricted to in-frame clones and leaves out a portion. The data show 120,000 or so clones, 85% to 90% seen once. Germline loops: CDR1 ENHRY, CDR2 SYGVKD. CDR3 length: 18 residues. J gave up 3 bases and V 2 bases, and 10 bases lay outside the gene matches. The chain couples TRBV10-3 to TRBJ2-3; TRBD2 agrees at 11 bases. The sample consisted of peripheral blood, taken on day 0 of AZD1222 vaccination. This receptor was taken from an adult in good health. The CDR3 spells CAISEGVLAGVSTDTQYF. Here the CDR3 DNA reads TGTGCCATCAGTGAGGGGGTACTAGCGGGAGTCTCGACAGATACGCAGTATTTT.